This T cell receptor beta chain came from a study of blood T cells in healthy people across ages. Study-wide points: Among long-lived donors, naive CD4+ cells were more numerous and diversity higher than in aged donors.

Every sample yielded at least 6 million isolated PBMCs. Per sample, extraction of total RNA gave at least 6 micrograms in every case. As concerns this clonotype: As yet, its antigen is unknown.

V was trimmed by 2 bases and J by 1 base, leaving 13 bases between them. Germline V CDR1 and CDR2: KGHDR, SFDVKD. The CDR3 is 16 amino acids. Using a J-beta primer mix together with a sample-barcoded 5' primer, a second PCR was run for roughly 6 to 12 cycles. A template-switch adaptor that had 12 random nucleotides put a tag on each cDNA molecule. A single record per CDR3 protein comes from TCRdb applying MiXCR to the 5' RACE reads. The sample yields more than 1 million distinct CDR3 sequences, over 35% seen once. The chain has TRBV24-1 and TRBJ2-5; D unresolved. This clonotype was obtained from a woman aged 60-75 years in good health. Sequenced: blood. The CDR3 is CATSDWKRRGQETQYF. CDR3 in DNA: TGTGCCACCAGTGATTGGAAGCGAAGAGGCCAAGAGACCCAGTACTTC.